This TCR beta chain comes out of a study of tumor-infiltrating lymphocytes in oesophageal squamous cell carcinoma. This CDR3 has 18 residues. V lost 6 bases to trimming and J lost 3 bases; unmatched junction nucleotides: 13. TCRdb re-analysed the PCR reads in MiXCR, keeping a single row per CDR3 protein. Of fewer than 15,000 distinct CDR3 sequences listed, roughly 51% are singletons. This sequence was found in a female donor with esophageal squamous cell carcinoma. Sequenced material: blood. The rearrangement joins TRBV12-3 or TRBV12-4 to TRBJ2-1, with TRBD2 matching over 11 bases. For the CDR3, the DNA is TGTGCCAGCAGCTCTTTGGGGGCTAGCGGGAGGTACTACAATGAGCAGTTCTTC. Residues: CASSSLGASGRYYNEQFF.